The source of this T cell receptor beta chain is a study of T cells in Graves' hyperthyroidism and ophthalmopathy. Study details: Blood from the periphery was taken at initial diagnosis, before any treatment.

A remark on this clonotype: Its antigen is currently unknown. A clone one base away is much larger, so this may be a read error.

Graves' hyperthyroidism was deemed stable given no ophthalmopathy progression within 18 months. Diagnosing involved the use of clinical symptoms, serum thyroxine and TRAb, thyroid ultrasound and orbital computed tomography. Study-wide results and caveats: Blood also carried most thyroid clonotypes expanded above 0.001.

RNA transcripts yielded amplified TCR beta CDR3 regions. A first-round RT-PCR of the TCR CDR3 used the HTBI primer set. TCRdb reprocessed the multiplex PCR reads via MiXCR and lists one record per CDR3 protein. In the table there are roughly 700,000 distinct CDR3 sequences, around 40% of which are singletons. The sequencing sample was made of blood. The sequence derives from a woman aged 40 to 50 with Graves' hyperthyroidism.

The CDR3 DNA follows: TGTGCCAGCAGCCCCCAGCCCTCCTACGAGCAGTACTTC. Its translation: CASSPQPSYEQYF. V usage is TRBV7-2 and J usage is TRBJ2-7; the D is unclear. The CDR3 spans 13 residues. CDR1 and CDR2 (germline): SGHTA, FQGNSA. V was clipped by 5 bases and J by 0 bases, with 8 bases between them. The complete variable domain, with remaining parts taken from reference TRBV7-2 and TRBJ2-7, reads GAGVSQSPSNKVTEKGKDVELRCDPISGHTALYWYRQSLGQGLEFLIYFQGNSAPDKSGLPSDRFSAERTGGSVSTLTIQRTQQEDSAVYLCASSPQPSYEQYFGPGTRLTVT.